These T cell receptor beta chains were read from a single sample in a study of blood T cell repertoires in COVID-19. Data came from immunoSEQ multiplex PCR; TCRdb stores just in-frame clones and leaves some out. The data contain about 400,000 clones, around 89% of them singletons. Sequencing was performed on PBMCs or T cells enriched from blood (not recorded which). These TCRs come from a woman between 25 and 40 years old with acute COVID-19. Both conserved end residues are part of each CDR3. The order of the fields is V gene, D gene, clone size, J gene, CDR3 protein, CDR3 DNA. A D gene is named only where the DNA matches it firmly. A clone size is listed for some rows: how often the clone was seen (once, few, many), or a class if it is expanded.

v_call: TRBV9; d_call: .; clone_size: .; j_call: TRBJ1-4; cdr3_aa: CASSVDGGYEKLFF; cdr3_nt: TGTGCCAGCAGCGTGGACGGAGGATATGAAAAACTGTTTTTT
v_call: TRBV24-1; d_call: TRBD1; clone_size: .; j_call: TRBJ2-5; cdr3_aa: CATSPGQGYQETQYF; cdr3_nt: TGTGCCACCAGTCCGGGACAGGGCTACCAAGAGACCCAGTACTTC
v_call: TRBV24-1; d_call: .; clone_size: .; j_call: TRBJ2-2; cdr3_aa: CATSDLQTGSPGELFF; cdr3_nt: TGTGCCACCAGTGATCTACAGACAGGTTCCCCCGGGGAGCTGTTTTTT
v_call: TRBV4-1; d_call: TRBD1; clone_size: .; j_call: TRBJ2-7; cdr3_aa: CASSQGQGASYEQYF; cdr3_nt: TGCGCCAGCAGCCAAGGACAGGGGGCATCCTACGAGCAGTACTTC
v_call: TRBV5-8; d_call: TRBD1; clone_size: .; j_call: TRBJ2-3; cdr3_aa: CASSPDRRIEVGTDTQYF; cdr3_nt: TGTGCCAGCAGCCCGGACAGGAGGATAGAAGTCGGCACAGATACGCAGTATTTT
v_call: TRBV6-5; d_call: TRBD2; clone_size: .; j_call: TRBJ2-7; cdr3_aa: CASTSGTENYEQYF; cdr3_nt: TGTGCCAGCACTAGCGGGACAGAAAACTACGAGCAGTACTTC
v_call: TRBV4-1; d_call: .; clone_size: .; j_call: TRBJ2-2; cdr3_aa: CASSQVPGVNTGELFF; cdr3_nt: TGCGCCAGCAGCCAAGTTCCAGGGGTGAACACCGGGGAGCTGTTTTTT
v_call: TRBV19; d_call: .; clone_size: .; j_call: TRBJ2-7; cdr3_aa: CASSIGLAAFYEQYF; cdr3_nt: TGTGCCAGTAGTATCGGATTAGCGGCATTCTACGAGCAGTACTTC
v_call: TRBV5-6; d_call: TRBD1; clone_size: .; j_call: TRBJ1-2; cdr3_aa: CASNERDRGPYGYTF; cdr3_nt: TGTGCCAGCAACGAACGGGACAGGGGGCCCTATGGCTACACCTTC
v_call: TRBV6-5; d_call: .; clone_size: .; j_call: TRBJ1-1; cdr3_aa: CASASTGAGDTEAFF; cdr3_nt: TGTGCCAGCGCCTCAACGGGGGCGGGAGACACTGAAGCTTTCTTT
v_call: TRBV4-1; d_call: TRBD1; clone_size: .; j_call: TRBJ2-3; cdr3_aa: CASSLRDSSTDTQYF; cdr3_nt: TGCGCCAGCAGCCTCCGGGACAGTAGCACAGATACGCAGTATTTT
v_call: TRBV18; d_call: .; clone_size: .; j_call: TRBJ2-5; cdr3_aa: CASSLTGWETQYF; cdr3_nt: TGTGCCAGCTCCCTTACGGGATGGGAGACCCAGTACTTC
v_call: TRBV24-1; d_call: TRBD1; clone_size: .; j_call: TRBJ2-7; cdr3_aa: CATSDSRQGGHEQYF; cdr3_nt: TGTGCCACCAGTGACTCTAGACAGGGGGGGCACGAGCAGTACTTC
v_call: TRBV25-1; d_call: .; clone_size: .; j_call: TRBJ1-6; cdr3_aa: CASSDTGSPLHF; cdr3_nt: TGTGCCAGCAGTGATACAGGATCACCCCTCCACTTT
v_call: TRBV20-1; d_call: .; clone_size: .; j_call: TRBJ1-5; cdr3_aa: CSASRGGGNQPQHF; cdr3_nt: TGCAGTGCTAGTAGGGGAGGAGGCAATCAGCCCCAGCATTTT
v_call: TRBV7-2; d_call: TRBD2; clone_size: .; j_call: TRBJ2-7; cdr3_aa: CASSLDGGSSYEQYF; cdr3_nt: TGTGCCAGCAGCTTAGATGGCGGGAGCTCCTACGAGCAGTACTTC
v_call: TRBV9; d_call: .; clone_size: .; j_call: TRBJ1-5; cdr3_aa: CASNPWGGSNQPQHF; cdr3_nt: TGTGCCAGCAACCCTTGGGGGGGGAGCAATCAGCCCCAGCATTTT
v_call: TRBV10-3; d_call: TRBD2; clone_size: .; j_call: TRBJ2-1; cdr3_aa: CAISGTSVSSYNEQFF; cdr3_nt: TGTGCCATCAGTGGGACTAGCGTTTCCTCCTACAATGAGCAGTTCTTC
v_call: TRBV3-1/TRBV3-2; d_call: .; clone_size: .; j_call: TRBJ1-1; cdr3_aa: CASSQGFSLNTEAFF; cdr3_nt: TGTGCCAGCAGCCAAGGTTTTAGCCTGAACACTGAAGCTTTCTTT
v_call: TRBV30; d_call: .; clone_size: .; j_call: TRBJ2-2; cdr3_aa: CAWSTPTSRGTGELFF; cdr3_nt: TGTGCCTGGAGTACCCCGACAAGTAGAGGGACCGGGGAGCTGTTTTTT
v_call: TRBV4-1; d_call: .; clone_size: once; j_call: TRBJ2-1; cdr3_aa: CASNKGGGLENEQFF; cdr3_nt: TGCGCCAGCAATAAAGGGGGGGGACTCGAAAATGAGCAGTTCTTC
v_call: TRBV3-1/TRBV3-2; d_call: .; clone_size: .; j_call: TRBJ2-1; cdr3_aa: CASSQRGAALVDEQFF; cdr3_nt: TGTGCCAGCAGCCAGCGAGGAGCCGCCTTAGTCGATGAGCAGTTCTTC
v_call: TRBV5-6; d_call: .; clone_size: .; j_call: TRBJ2-5; cdr3_aa: CASSLGVRETQYF; cdr3_nt: TGTGCCAGCAGCCTCGGTGTCCGGGAGACCCAGTACTTC
v_call: TRBV5-1; d_call: TRBD2; clone_size: .; j_call: TRBJ2-7; cdr3_aa: CASSLGLAGVSSEQYF; cdr3_nt: TGCGCCAGCAGCTTGGGACTAGCGGGAGTTTCCTCCGAGCAGTACTTC
v_call: TRBV6-5; d_call: TRBD1; clone_size: .; j_call: TRBJ1-2; cdr3_aa: CASIYRGREYGYTF; cdr3_nt: TGTGCCAGCATCTACAGGGGGAGAGAGTATGGCTACACCTTC
v_call: TRBV7-9; d_call: .; clone_size: .; j_call: TRBJ1-5; cdr3_aa: CASSIARASGNQPQHF; cdr3_nt: TGTGCCAGCAGCATAGCCAGGGCGTCTGGTAATCAGCCCCAGCATTTT
v_call: TRBV20-1; d_call: .; clone_size: .; j_call: TRBJ1-4; cdr3_aa: CSATGNEKLFF; cdr3_nt: TGCAGTGCTACCGGGAATGAAAAACTGTTTTTT
v_call: TRBV7-3; d_call: .; clone_size: few; j_call: TRBJ1-2; cdr3_aa: CASSLLRDAGYTF; cdr3_nt: TGTGCCAGCAGCTTACTGCGGGACGCGGGCTACACCTTC
v_call: TRBV6-4; d_call: .; clone_size: .; j_call: TRBJ1-2; cdr3_aa: CASSSYTF; cdr3_nt: TGTGCCAGCAGTTCGTACACCTTC
v_call: TRBV10-3; d_call: TRBD1; clone_size: .; j_call: TRBJ2-6; cdr3_aa: CAISENRGGANVLTF; cdr3_nt: TGTGCCATCAGTGAAAACAGGGGTGGGGCCAACGTCCTGACTTTC
v_call: TRBV18; d_call: .; clone_size: .; j_call: TRBJ1-1; cdr3_aa: CASSNMNTEAFF; cdr3_nt: TGTGCCAGCTCAAATATGAACACTGAAGCTTTCTTT
v_call: TRBV10-2; d_call: TRBD1; clone_size: .; j_call: TRBJ1-4; cdr3_aa: CASRRQGYEKLFF; cdr3_nt: TGCGCCAGCAGGAGACAGGGCTATGAAAAACTGTTTTTT
v_call: TRBV9; d_call: .; clone_size: .; j_call: TRBJ1-1; cdr3_aa: CASARGTEAFF; cdr3_nt: TGTGCCAGCGCCCGGGGCACTGAAGCTTTCTTT
v_call: TRBV27; d_call: TRBD1; clone_size: .; j_call: TRBJ2-1; cdr3_aa: CASSETGGLDEQFF; cdr3_nt: TGTGCCAGCTCTGAGACAGGGGGTCTGGATGAGCAGTTCTTC
v_call: TRBV7-3; d_call: TRBD2; clone_size: .; j_call: TRBJ2-4; cdr3_aa: CASSLTSGVGNIQYF; cdr3_nt: TGTGCCAGCAGCTTAACGAGCGGGGTGGGGAACATTCAGTACTTC
v_call: TRBV7-2; d_call: TRBD1; clone_size: .; j_call: TRBJ1-1; cdr3_aa: CASSVRQGTSAFF; cdr3_nt: TGTGCCAGCAGCGTTCGACAGGGGACGTCGGCTTTCTTT
v_call: TRBV7-9; d_call: TRBD1; clone_size: .; j_call: TRBJ1-5; cdr3_aa: CASRTPYRGHQPQHF; cdr3_nt: TGTGCCAGCAGAACACCCTACAGGGGGCATCAGCCCCAGCATTTT
v_call: TRBV10-3; d_call: TRBD2; clone_size: .; j_call: TRBJ2-7; cdr3_aa: CAIRQAGGLYEQYF; cdr3_nt: TGTGCCATCAGACAAGCGGGGGGGCTCTACGAGCAGTACTTC
v_call: TRBV7-8; d_call: TRBD1; clone_size: once; j_call: TRBJ1-5; cdr3_aa: CASSPGQGLLQPQHF; cdr3_nt: TGTGCCAGCAGCCCGGGACAGGGGTTGTTGCAGCCCCAGCATTTT
v_call: TRBV27; d_call: .; clone_size: .; j_call: TRBJ2-3; cdr3_aa: CASRVVGTQYF; cdr3_nt: TGTGCCAGCAGAGTGGTCGGTACGCAGTATTTT
v_call: TRBV10-3; d_call: .; clone_size: .; j_call: TRBJ1-1; cdr3_aa: CAIGAAPNTEAFF; cdr3_nt: TGTGCCATCGGGGCAGCCCCTAACACTGAAGCTTTCTTT